The sequence of this TCR beta chain was determined in a study of blood T cell repertoires in COVID-19. About the research overall: Material from acute and convalescent COVID-19 was sourced from the United States, Italy and Spain. PBMCs, B-cell-depleted T cells, or T cells provided the cDNA or gDNA that made up the material.

Study processing details: Amplifying reference gene primers gave estimates of nucleated cell counts. The table came from immunoSEQ multiplex PCR; TCRdb's copy has only in-frame clones and leaves some out. Clone size and V and J calls were adopted from that table, with D and trimming inferred from the DNA. The data hold around 150,000 clones, with about four fifths observed a single time. The CDR3 is made up of 16 amino acids. Germline CDR1 is LNHDA and CDR2 is SQIVND (reference sequence). V was cut by 0 bases and J by 7 bases, with 19 bases left in between. Sequenced material: peripheral blood. The sequence was collected from a man between 65 and 80 years old with acute or convalescent COVID-19. The chain couples TRBV19 to TRBJ2-7, with D perhaps TRBD2 (6 bases). The CDR3 bases are TGTGCCAGTAGTATAGATGCGGGACCGCGATTGACTGAGCAGTACTTC. It is translated as CASSIDAGPRLTEQYF.